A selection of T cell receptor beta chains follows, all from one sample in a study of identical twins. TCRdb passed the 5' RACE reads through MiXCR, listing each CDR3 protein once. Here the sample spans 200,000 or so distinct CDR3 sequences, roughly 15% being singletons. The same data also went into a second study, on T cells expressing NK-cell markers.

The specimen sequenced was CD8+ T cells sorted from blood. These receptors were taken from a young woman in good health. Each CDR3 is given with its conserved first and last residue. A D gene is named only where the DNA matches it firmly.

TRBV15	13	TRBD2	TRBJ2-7	CATSKLAGDEQYF
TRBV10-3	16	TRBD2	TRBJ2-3	CAISESTGGAKDTQYF
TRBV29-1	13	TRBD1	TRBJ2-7	CSVLTGSSYEQYF
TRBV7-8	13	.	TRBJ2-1	CASSLSRSHEQFF
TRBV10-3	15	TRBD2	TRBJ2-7	CASWGGVDLGDEQYF
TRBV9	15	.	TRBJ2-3	CASSVGGVGTDTQYF
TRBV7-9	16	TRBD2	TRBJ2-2	CASSPGTSGNGGELFF
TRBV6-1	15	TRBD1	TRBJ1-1	CASRGTGVGYTEAFF
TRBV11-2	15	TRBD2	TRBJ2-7	CASSFASGQLYEQYF
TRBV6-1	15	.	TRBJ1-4	CASTEKGRYNEKLFF
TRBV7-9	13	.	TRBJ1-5	CATWTEGGGPQHF
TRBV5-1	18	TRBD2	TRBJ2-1	CASSSSPRLAALDNEQFF
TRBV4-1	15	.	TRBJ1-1	CASSQVSPGGTEAFF
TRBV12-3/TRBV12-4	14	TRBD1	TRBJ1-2	CASTEGQGASGYTF
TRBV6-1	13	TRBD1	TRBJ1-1	CASIQGRGTEAFF
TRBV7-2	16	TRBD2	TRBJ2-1	CASSLEEGRLADEQFF
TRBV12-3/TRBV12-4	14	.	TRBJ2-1	CASSFGRMNNEQFF
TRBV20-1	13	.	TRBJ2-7	CSAREQGSYEQYF
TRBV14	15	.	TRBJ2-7	CASSQDNQRTYEQYF
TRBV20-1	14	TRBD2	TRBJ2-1	CSARTSGDYNEQFF
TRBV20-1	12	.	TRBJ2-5	CSARRSKKPQYF
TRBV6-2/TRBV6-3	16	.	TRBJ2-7	CASSYGGITVSYEQYF
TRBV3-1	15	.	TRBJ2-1	CASSPDSPSYNEQFF
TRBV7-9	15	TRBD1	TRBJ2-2	CASSSWTGTTGELFF
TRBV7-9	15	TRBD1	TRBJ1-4	CATRLGTAGSEKLFF
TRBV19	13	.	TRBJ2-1	CASRAGSYNEQFF
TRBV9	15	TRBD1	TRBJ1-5	CASSEGQAGDQPQHF
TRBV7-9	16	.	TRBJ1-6	CASSSVGSSYNSPLHF